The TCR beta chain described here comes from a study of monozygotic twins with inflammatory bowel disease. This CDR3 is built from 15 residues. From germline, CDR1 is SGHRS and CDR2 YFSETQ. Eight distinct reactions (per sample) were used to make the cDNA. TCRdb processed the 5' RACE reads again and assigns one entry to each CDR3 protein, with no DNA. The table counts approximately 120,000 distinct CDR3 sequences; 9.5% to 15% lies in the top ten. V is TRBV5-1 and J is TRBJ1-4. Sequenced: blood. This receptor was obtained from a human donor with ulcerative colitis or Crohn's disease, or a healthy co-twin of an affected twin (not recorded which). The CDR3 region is CASRDAGTADEKLFF.